Reported below is one TCR beta chain. Germline-derived CDR1 and CDR2 are MDHEN and SYDVKM. The CDR3 totals 14 residues. V was trimmed by 8 bases and J by 4 bases, leaving 15 bases between them. This sample stems from a study of OX40 agonist ivuxolimab in advanced cancers. TCRdb's table, derived via immunoSEQ multiplex PCR, lists solely in-frame clones and lacks some. The sample has about 70,000 clones, just over 85% seen once. The J gene is TRBJ1-5, the V gene TRBV28, with D possibly matching TRBD1 (5 bases). The specimen was CD4+ or CD8+ T cells sorted from blood, collected in a trial of the OX40 agonist ivuxolimab. The source is an adult with an advanced solid tumor such as melanoma, head and neck, liver or kidney cancer. CDR3 coding DNA: TGTGCCAGCCACGAAGGGGAAGGGAATCAGCCCCAGCATTTT. Translated, it gives CASHEGEGNQPQHF.